This T cell receptor beta chain was captured in a study of cytomegalovirus exposure and HLA in healthy donors. Study findings and constraints: Whilst most TCR sequences proved rare, a subset of public TCRs occurred across many donors.

Repertoires were generated with immunoSEQ multiplex PCR, while TCRdb's copy carries only in-frame clones and drops some. The profile shows 150,000 to 200,000 clones, approximately 90% of them singletons. Unmatched junction bases numbered 7, after V lost 5 bases and J lost 3 bases. The germline CDR1 and CDR2 sequences are SGHTA and FQGNSA. This CDR3 contains 14 residues. The count of this clone is one. Its antigen is still unknown. V usage is TRBV7-2 and J usage is TRBJ2-7; 7 nucleotides match TRBD2. The TCR sequence derives from a man aged 18 to 29 in good health and CMV-seronegative. The sequenced sample was PBMCs. The CDR3 DNA is TGTGCCAGCAGCCTTAGCGGGCAAATCTACGAGCAGTACTTC. Protein sequence: CASSLSGQIYEQYF.